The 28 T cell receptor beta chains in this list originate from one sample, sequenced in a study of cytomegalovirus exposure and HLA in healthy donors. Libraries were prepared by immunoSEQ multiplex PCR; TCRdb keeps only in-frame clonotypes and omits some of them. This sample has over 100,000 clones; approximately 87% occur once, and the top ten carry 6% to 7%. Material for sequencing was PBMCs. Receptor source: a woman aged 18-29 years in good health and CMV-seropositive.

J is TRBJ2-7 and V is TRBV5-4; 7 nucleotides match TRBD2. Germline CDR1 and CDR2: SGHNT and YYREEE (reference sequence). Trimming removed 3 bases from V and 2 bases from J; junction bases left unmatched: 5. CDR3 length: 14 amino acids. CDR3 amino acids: CASSSGTTTYEQYF. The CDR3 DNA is TGTGCCAGCAGCTCGGGGACTACTACCTACGAGCAGTACTTC.

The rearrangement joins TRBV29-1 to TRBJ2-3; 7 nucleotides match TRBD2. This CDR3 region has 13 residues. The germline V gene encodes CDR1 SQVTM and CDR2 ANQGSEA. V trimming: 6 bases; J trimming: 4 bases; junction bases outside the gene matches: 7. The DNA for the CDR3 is TGCAGCGTGGCCGGGAGGTTAGCAGATACGCAGTATTTT. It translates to CSVAGRLADTQYF.

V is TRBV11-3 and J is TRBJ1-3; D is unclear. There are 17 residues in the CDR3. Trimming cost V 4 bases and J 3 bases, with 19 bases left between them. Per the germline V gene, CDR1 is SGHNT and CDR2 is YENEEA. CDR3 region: CASSSRPGIIDGNTIYF. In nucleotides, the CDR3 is TGTGCCAGCAGCTCCAGACCAGGTATCATCGATGGAAACACCATATATTTT.

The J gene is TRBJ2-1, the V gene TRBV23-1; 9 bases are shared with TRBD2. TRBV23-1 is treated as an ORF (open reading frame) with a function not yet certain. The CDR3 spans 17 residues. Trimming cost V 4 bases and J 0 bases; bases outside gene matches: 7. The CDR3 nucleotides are TGCGCCAGCAGTCGACCCTGTAGCGGGAGCTCCTACAATGAGCAGTTCTTC. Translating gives CASSRPCSGSSYNEQFF.

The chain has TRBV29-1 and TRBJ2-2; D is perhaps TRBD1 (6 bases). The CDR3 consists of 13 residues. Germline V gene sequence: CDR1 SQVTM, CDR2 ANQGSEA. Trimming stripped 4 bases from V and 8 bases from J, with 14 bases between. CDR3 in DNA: TGCAGCGTTGGGGGGCCCCGGTTGGGGGAGCTGTTTTTT. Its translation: CSVGGPRLGELFF.

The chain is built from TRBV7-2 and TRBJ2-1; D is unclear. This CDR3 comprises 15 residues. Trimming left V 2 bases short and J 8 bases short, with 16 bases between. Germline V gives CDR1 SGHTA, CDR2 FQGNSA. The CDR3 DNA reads TGTGCCAGCAGCTTAATGGTGGAATCTCGGGATGAGCAGTTCTTC. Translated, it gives CASSLMVESRDEQFF. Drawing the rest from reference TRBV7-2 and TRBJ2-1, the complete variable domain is GAGVSQSPSNKVTEKGKDVELRCDPISGHTALYWYRQSLGQGLEFLIYFQGNSAPDKSGLPSDRFSAERTGGSVSTLTIQRTQQEDSAVYLCASSLMVESRDEQFFGPGTRLTVL.

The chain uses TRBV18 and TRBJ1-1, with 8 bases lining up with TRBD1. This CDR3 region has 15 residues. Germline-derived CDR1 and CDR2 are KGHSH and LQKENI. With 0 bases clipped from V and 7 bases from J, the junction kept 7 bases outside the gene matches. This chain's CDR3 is CASSPPGQVRGEAFF. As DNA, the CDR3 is TGTGCCAGCTCACCACCGGGACAGGTGAGGGGTGAAGCTTTCTTT.

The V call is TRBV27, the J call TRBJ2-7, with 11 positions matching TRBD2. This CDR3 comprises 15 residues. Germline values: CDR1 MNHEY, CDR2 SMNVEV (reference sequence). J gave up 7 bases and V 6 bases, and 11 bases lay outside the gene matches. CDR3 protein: CASRQTTSGIGEQYF. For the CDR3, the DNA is TGTGCCAGCAGACAGACGACTAGCGGGATTGGGGAGCAGTACTTC.

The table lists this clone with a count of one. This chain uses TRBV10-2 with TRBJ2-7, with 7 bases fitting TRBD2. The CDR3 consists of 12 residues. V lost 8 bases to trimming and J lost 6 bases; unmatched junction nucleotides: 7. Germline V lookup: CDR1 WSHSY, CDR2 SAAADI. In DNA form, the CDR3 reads TGCGCCAGCGGACGACTAGCTGGCGAGCAGTACTTC. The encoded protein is CASGRLAGEQYF.

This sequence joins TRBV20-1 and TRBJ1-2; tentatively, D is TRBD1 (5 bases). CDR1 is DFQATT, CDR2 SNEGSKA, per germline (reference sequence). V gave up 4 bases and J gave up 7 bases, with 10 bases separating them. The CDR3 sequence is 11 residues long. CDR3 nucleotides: TGCAGTGCTACAGGGTTGGGTGGCTACACCTTC. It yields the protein CSATGLGGYTF.

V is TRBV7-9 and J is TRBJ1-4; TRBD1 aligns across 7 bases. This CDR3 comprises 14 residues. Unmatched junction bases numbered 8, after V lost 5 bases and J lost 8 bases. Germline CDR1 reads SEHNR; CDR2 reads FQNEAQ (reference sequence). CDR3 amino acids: CASSAQQGSEKLFF. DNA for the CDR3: TGTGCCAGCAGCGCCCAACAGGGGTCGGAAAAACTGTTTTTT. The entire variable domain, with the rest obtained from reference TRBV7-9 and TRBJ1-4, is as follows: DTGVSQNPRHKITKRGQNVTFRCDPISEHNRLYWYRQTLGQGPEFLTYFQNEAQLEKSRLLSDRFSAERPKGSFSTLEIQRTEQGDSAMYLCASSAQQGSEKLFFGSGTQLSVL.

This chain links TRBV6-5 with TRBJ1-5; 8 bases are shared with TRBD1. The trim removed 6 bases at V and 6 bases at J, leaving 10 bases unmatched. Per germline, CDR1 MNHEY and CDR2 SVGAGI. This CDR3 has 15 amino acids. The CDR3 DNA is TGTGCCAGCAGCCCGGACAGGGCGATTGGTCAGCCCCAGCATTTT. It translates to CASSPDRAIGQPQHF.

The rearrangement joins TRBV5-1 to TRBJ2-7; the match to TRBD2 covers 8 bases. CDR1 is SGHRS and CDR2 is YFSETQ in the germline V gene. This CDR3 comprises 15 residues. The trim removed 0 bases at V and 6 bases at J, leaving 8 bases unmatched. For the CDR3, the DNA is TGCGCCAGCAGCTTGGCAGCGGGAGCGGTAAGCGAGCAGTACTTC. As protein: CASSLAAGAVSEQYF.

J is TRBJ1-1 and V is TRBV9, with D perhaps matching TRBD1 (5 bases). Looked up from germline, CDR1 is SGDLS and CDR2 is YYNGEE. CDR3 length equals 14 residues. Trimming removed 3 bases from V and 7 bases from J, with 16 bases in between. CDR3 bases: TGTGCCAGCAGCGCCGACCCCAGGGAGGGTGAAGCTTTCTTT. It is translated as CASSADPREGEAFF.

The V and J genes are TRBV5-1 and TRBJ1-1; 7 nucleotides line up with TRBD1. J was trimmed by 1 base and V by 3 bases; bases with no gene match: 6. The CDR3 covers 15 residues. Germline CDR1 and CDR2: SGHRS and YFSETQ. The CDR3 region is CASSSLRQGNTEAFF. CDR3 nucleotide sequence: TGCGCCAGCAGCTCCCTCCGACAGGGGAACACTGAAGCTTTCTTT. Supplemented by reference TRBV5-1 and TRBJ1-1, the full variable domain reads KAGVTQTPRYLIKTRGQQVTLSCSPISGHRSVSWYQQTPGQGLQFLFEYFSETQRNKGNFPGRFSGRQFSNSRSEMNVSTLELGDSALYLCASSSLRQGNTEAFFGQGTRLTVV.

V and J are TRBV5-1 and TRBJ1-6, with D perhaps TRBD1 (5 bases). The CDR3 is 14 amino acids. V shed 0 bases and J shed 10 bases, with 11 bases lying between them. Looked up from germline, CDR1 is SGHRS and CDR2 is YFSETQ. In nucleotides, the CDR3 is TGCGCCAGCAGCTTGGGACAGCCCATCTCACCCCTCCACTTT. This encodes CASSLGQPISPLHF.

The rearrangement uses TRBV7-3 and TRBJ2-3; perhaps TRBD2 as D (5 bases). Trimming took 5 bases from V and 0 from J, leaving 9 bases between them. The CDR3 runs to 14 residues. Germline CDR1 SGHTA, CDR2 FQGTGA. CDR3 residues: CASSPGLSTDTQYF. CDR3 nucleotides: TGTGCCAGCAGCCCCGGACTGAGCACAGATACGCAGTATTTT.

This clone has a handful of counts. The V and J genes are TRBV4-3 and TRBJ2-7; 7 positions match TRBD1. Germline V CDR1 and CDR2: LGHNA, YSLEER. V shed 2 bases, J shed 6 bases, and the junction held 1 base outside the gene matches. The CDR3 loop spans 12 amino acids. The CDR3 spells CASSQTGVEQYF. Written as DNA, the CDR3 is TGCGCCAGCAGCCAAACAGGGGTCGAGCAGTACTTC.

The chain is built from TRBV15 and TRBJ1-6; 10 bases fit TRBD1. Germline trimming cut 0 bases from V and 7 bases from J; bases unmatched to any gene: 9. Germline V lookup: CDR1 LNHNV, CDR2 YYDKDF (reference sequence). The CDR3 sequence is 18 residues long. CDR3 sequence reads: CATSREKSDRGRNSPLHF. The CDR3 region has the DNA TGTGCCACCAGCAGAGAGAAGTCAGACAGGGGGCGGAATTCACCCCTCCACTTT.

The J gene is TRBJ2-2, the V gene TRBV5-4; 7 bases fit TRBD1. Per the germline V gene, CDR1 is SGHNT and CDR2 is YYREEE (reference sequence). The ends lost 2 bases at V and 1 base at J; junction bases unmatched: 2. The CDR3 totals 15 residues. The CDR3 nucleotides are TGTGCCAGCAGCTTAGGGACAGAGAACACCGGGGAGCTGTTTTTT. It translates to CASSLGTENTGELFF.

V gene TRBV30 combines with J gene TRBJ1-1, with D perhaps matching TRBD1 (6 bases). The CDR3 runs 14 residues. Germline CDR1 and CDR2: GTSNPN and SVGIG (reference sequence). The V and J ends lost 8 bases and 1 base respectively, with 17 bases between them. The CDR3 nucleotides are TGTGCCGTTACAAAGACGACAGGGAACACTGAAGCTTTCTTT. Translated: CAVTKTTGNTEAFF.

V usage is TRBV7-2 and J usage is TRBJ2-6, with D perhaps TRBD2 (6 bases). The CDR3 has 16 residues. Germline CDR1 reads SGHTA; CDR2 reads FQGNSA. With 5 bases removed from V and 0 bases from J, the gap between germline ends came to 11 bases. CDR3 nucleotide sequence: TGTGCCAGCAGCACCCGGCGGGGCTCTGGGGCCAACGTCCTGACTTTC. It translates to CASSTRRGSGANVLTF.

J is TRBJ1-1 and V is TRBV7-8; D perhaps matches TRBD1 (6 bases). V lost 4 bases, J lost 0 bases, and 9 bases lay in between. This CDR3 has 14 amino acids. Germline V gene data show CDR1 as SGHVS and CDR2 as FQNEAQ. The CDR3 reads CASSSRTVNTEAFF. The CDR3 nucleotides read TGTGCCAGCAGCTCCCGGACAGTGAACACTGAAGCTTTCTTT.

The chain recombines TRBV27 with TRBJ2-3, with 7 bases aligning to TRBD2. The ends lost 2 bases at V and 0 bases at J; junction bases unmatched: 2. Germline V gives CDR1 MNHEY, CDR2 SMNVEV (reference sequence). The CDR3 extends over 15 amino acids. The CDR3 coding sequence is TGTGCCAGCAGTTTAGTTAGCGGGAGCACAGATACGCAGTATTTT. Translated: CASSLVSGSTDTQYF.

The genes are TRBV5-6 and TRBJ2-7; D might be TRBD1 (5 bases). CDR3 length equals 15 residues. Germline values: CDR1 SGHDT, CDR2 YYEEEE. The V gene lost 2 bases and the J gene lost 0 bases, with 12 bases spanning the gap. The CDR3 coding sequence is TGTGCCAGCAGCTTCACCAGGGATATCTCCTACGAGCAGTACTTC. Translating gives CASSFTRDISYEQYF.

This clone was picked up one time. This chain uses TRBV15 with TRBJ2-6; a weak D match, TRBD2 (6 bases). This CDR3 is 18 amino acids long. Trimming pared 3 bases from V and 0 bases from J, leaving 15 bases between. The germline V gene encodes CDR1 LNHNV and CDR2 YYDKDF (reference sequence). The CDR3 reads CATSRKRVVSSGANVLTF. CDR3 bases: TGTGCCACCAGCAGGAAGCGGGTCGTGAGCTCTGGGGCCAACGTCCTGACTTTC.

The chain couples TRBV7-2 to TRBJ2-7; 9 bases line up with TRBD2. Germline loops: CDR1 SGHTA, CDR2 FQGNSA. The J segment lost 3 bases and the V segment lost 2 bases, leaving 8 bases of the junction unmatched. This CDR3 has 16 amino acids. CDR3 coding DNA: TGTGCCAGCAGCTTACTAGCGGGAACCCCTAACTACGAGCAGTACTTC. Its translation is CASSLLAGTPNYEQYF.

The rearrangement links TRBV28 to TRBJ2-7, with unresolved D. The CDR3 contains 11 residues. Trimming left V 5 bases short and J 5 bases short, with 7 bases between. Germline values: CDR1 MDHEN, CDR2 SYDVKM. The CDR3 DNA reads TGTGCCAGCAGTCCCCGGGACGAGCAGTACTTC. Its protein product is CASSPRDEQYF.